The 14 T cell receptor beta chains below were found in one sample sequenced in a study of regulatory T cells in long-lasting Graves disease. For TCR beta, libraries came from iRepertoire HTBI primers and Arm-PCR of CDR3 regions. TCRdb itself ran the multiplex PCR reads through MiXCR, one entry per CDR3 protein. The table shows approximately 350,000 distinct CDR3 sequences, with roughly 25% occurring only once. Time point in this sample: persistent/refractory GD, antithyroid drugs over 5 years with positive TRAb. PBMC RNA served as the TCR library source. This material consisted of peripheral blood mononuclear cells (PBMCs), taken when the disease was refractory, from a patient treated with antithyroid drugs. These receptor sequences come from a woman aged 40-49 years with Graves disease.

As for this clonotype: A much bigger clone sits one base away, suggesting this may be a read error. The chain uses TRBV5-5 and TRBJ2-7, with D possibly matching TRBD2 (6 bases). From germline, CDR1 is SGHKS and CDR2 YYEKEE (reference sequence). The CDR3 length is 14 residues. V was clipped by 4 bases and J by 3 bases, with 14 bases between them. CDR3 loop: CASSRGLMDYEQYF. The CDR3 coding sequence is TGTGCCAGCAGCCGGGGACTTATGGACTACGAGCAGTACTTC.

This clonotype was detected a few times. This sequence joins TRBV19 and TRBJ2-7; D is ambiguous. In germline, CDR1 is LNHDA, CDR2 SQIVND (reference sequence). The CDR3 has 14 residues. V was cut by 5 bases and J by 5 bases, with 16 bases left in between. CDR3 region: CASSPQKKDDEQYF. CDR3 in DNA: TGTGCCAGTAGTCCTCAAAAAAAAGACGACGAGCAGTACTTC.

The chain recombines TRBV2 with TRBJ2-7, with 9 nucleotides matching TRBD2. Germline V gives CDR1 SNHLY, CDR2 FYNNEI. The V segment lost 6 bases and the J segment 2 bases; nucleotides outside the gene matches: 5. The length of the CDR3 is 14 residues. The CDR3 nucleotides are TGTGCCAGCAGCACATTAGCGGGAGCCTACGAGCAGTACTTC. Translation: CASSTLAGAYEQYF.

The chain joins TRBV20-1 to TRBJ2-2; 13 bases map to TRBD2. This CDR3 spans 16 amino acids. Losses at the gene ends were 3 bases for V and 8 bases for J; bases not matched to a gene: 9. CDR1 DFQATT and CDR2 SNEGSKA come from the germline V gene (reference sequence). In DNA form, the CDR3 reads TGCAGTGCTAGCTGGACTAGCGGGAGCCCCACAGGGGAGCTGTTTTTT. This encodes CSASWTSGSPTGELFF.

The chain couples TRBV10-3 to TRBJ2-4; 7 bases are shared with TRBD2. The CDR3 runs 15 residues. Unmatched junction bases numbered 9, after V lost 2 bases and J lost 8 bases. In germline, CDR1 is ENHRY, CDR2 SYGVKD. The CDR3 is CAISEKRPGGDIQYF. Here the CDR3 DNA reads TGTGCCATCAGTGAGAAAAGACCGGGAGGTGACATTCAGTACTTC.

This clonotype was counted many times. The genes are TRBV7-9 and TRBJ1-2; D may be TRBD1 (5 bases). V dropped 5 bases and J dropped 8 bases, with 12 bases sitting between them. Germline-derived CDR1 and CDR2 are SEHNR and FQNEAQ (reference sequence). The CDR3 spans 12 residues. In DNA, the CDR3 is TGTGCCAGCAGCCCACCCGGGGGGGGCTACACCTTC. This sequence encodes CASSPPGGGYTF.

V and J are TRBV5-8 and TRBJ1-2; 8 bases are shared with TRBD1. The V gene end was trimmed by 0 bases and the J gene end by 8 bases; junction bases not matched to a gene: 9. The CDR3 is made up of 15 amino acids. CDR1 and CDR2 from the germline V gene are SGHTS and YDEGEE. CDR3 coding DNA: TGTGCCAGCAGCTTGGTGTGGCAGGGGGCGAAAGGCTACACCTTC. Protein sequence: CASSLVWQGAKGYTF.

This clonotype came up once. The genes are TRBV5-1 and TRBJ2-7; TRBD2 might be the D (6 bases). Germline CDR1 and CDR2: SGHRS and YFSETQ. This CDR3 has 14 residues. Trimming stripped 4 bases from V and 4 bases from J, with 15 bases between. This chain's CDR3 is CASSRWGDQYEQYF. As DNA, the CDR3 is TGCGCCAGCAGCCGGTGGGGGGATCAGTACGAGCAGTACTTC. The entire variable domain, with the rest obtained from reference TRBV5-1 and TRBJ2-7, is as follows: KAGVTQTPRYLIKTRGQQVTLSCSPISGHRSVSWYQQTPGQGLQFLFEYFSETQRNKGNFPGRFSGRQFSNSRSEMNVSTLELGDSALYLCASSRWGDQYEQYFGPGTRLTVT.

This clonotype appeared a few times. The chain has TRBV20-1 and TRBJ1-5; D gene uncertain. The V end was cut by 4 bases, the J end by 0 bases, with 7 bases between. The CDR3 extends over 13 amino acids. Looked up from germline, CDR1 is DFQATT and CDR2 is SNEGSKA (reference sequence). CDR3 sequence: CSAKVASNQPQHF. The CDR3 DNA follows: TGCAGTGCTAAGGTTGCTAGCAATCAGCCCCAGCATTTT.

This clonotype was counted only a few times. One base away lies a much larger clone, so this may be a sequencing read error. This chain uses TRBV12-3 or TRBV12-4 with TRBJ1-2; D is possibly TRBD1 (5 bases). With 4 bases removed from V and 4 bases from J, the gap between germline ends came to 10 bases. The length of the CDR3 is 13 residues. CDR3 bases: TGTGCCAGCAGTTCCGGGGGGTCCTATGGCTACACCTTC. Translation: CASSSGGSYGYTF.

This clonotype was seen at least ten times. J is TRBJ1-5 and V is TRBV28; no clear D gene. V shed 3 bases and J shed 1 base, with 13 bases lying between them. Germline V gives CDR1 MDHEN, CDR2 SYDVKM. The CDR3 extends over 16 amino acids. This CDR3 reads CASSLQVRMSNQPQHF. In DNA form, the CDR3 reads TGTGCCAGCAGTTTGCAGGTCCGTATGAGCAATCAGCCCCAGCATTTT.

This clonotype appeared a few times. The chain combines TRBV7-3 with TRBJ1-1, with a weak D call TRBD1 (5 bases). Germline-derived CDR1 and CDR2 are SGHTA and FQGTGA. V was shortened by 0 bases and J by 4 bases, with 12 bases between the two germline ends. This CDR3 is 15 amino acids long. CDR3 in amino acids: CASSLTGLWGTEAFF. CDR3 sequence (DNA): TGTGCCAGCAGCTTAACGGGACTCTGGGGCACTGAAGCTTTCTTT.

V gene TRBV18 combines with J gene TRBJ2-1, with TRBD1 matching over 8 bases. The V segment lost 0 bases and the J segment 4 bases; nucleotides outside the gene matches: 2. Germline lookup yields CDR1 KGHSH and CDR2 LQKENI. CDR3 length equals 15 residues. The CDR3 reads CASSPPGQVYNEQFF. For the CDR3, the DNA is TGTGCCAGCTCACCACCGGGACAGGTATACAATGAGCAGTTCTTC.

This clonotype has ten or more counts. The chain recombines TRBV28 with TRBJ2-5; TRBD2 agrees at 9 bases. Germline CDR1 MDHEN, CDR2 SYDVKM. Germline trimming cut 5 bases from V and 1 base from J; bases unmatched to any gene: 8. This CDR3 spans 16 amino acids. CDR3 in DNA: TGTGCCAGCAGTCCAAATCCGACTAGCGGCCAAGAGACCCAGTACTTC. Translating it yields CASSPNPTSGQETQYF.